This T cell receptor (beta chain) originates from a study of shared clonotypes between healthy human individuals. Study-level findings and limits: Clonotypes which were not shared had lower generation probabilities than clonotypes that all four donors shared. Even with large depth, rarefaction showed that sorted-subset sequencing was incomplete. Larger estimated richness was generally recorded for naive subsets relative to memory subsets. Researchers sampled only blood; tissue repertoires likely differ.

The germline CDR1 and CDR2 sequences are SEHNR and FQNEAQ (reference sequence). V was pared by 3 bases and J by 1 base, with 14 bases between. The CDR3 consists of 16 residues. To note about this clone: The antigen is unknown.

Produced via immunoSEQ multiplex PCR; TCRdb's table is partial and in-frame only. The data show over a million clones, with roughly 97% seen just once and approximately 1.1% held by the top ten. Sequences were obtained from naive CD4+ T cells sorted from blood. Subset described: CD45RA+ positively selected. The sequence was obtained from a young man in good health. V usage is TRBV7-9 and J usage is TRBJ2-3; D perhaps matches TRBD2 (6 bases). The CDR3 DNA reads TGTGCCAGCAGCTTGTCTCGGGGGAGCGGCACAGATACGCAGTATTTT. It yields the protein CASSLSRGSGTDTQYF.